This record covers a single T cell receptor (beta chain). This sample was included in a study of T cell clones after liver transplantation. Study-wide context: Samples came pre-transplant, pre-randomization before withdrawal, and post-randomization after withdrawal ended.

Per the germline V gene, CDR1 is SGHNT and CDR2 is YENEEA. Trimming left V 5 bases short and J 4 bases short, with 12 bases between. The CDR3 is made up of 13 amino acids. Here immunoSEQ multiplex PCR was the method, and the copy in TCRdb shows in-frame clones only, minus some. The sample gives more than 95,000 clones, 90% of which show up once; 0.8% to 0.9% is in the top ten. The specimen was CD4+ T cells from blood, collected 12 months after liver transplant. The origin of this receptor is a human patient who received a liver transplant. The graft donor may account for some of the T cells. This chain uses TRBV11-3 with TRBJ2-7; D unclear. The CDR3 sequence: CASSLKHIYEQYF. The DNA of the CDR3 is TGTGCCAGCAGCCTCAAACATATTTACGAGCAGTACTTC.